Listed below are T cell receptor beta chains from one sample, sequenced in a study of CD8 T cells in Susac syndrome. TCRdb re-called the immunoSEQ multiplex PCR reads through MiXCR, storing one row per CDR3 protein. The sample lists about 300,000 distinct CDR3 sequences; about 88% were seen once. Sequencing was performed on CD8+ T cells from PBMCs. These receptors were taken from a human donor with multiple sclerosis. The CDR3 runs from the conserved cysteine through the conserved F or W. D genes are given only for firm matches. Size is omitted from some rows. Given values are once, few, many or a class for expanded clones.

D gene: TRBD2; clone size: -; V gene: TRBV6-2/TRBV6-3; J gene: TRBJ2-3; CDR3 protein: CASSYSMASGRAGTDTQYF; CDR3 DNA: TGTGCCAGCAGTTACTCGATGGCTAGCGGGAGGGCCGGGACAGATACGCAGTATTTT
D gene: TRBD2; clone size: -; V gene: TRBV19; J gene: TRBJ2-1; CDR3 protein: CASSIAAVRLAGGIAYNEQFF; CDR3 DNA: TGTGCCAGTAGTATAGCGGCTGTGAGACTAGCGGGAGGTATCGCCTACAATGAGCAGTTCTTC
D gene: TRBD2; clone size: -; V gene: TRBV27; J gene: TRBJ2-7; CDR3 protein: CASRRGTAYRNEQYF; CDR3 DNA: TGTGCCAGCAGGCGGGGGACGGCGTATAGGAACGAGCAGTACTTC
D gene: TRBD2; clone size: -; V gene: TRBV19; J gene: TRBJ2-7; CDR3 protein: CASGWTSGYEQYF; CDR3 DNA: TGTGCCAGTGGGTGGACTAGCGGGTACGAGCAGTACTTC
D gene: TRBD2; clone size: -; V gene: TRBV6-2/TRBV6-3; J gene: TRBJ2-1; CDR3 protein: CASSVNSGRAQFF; CDR3 DNA: TGTGCCAGCAGCGTGAATAGCGGGAGGGCCCAGTTCTTC
D gene: -; clone size: -; V gene: TRBV12-5; J gene: TRBJ1-3; CDR3 protein: CASALTGSGNTIYF; CDR3 DNA: TGTGCTAGTGCCCTGACAGGCTCTGGAAACACCATATATTTT
D gene: -; clone size: few; V gene: TRBV12-3/TRBV12-4; J gene: TRBJ2-7; CDR3 protein: CASSLGRYEQYF; CDR3 DNA: TGTGCCAGCAGTTTGGGGCGGTACGAGCAGTACTTC
D gene: TRBD1; clone size: -; V gene: TRBV9; J gene: TRBJ2-3; CDR3 protein: CASSVSQGASDTQYF; CDR3 DNA: TGTGCCAGCAGCGTGAGTCAGGGGGCATCAGATACGCAGTATTTT
D gene: -; clone size: -; V gene: TRBV7-9; J gene: TRBJ2-6; CDR3 protein: CASSFDRDRANVLTF; CDR3 DNA: TGTGCCAGCAGTTTCGACAGAGACCGGGCCAACGTCCTGACTTTC
D gene: TRBD1; clone size: -; V gene: TRBV6-2/TRBV6-3; J gene: TRBJ1-2; CDR3 protein: CASSSYSSTGRTAYGYTF; CDR3 DNA: TGTGCCAGCAGTTCCTATTCCTCGACAGGGAGAACGGCCTATGGCTACACCTTC
D gene: -; clone size: -; V gene: TRBV4-1; J gene: TRBJ2-5; CDR3 protein: CASSQDSQETQYF; CDR3 DNA: TGCGCCAGCAGCCAAGACAGCCAAGAGACCCAGTACTTC
D gene: TRBD2; clone size: -; V gene: TRBV7-9; J gene: TRBJ2-5; CDR3 protein: CASSLEWTSGRVQETQYF; CDR3 DNA: TGTGCCAGCAGCTTAGAATGGACTAGCGGGAGAGTCCAAGAGACCCAGTACTTC
D gene: TRBD2; clone size: few; V gene: TRBV6-1; J gene: TRBJ2-1; CDR3 protein: CASRVGLAPFF; CDR3 DNA: TGTGCCAGCAGGGTCGGACTAGCCCCGTTCTTC
D gene: TRBD2; clone size: -; V gene: TRBV7-6; J gene: TRBJ2-1; CDR3 protein: CASSAGLASYNEQFF; CDR3 DNA: TGTGCCAGCAGCGCCGGACTAGCTTCCTACAATGAGCAGTTCTTC
D gene: TRBD2; clone size: -; V gene: TRBV6-1; J gene: TRBJ2-1; CDR3 protein: CASSPGLGSLYNEQFF; CDR3 DNA: TGTGCCAGCAGTCCGGGACTAGGGTCCCTATACAATGAGCAGTTCTTC
D gene: -; clone size: -; V gene: TRBV10-3; J gene: TRBJ2-1; CDR3 protein: CAIPGTKNNEQFF; CDR3 DNA: TGTGCCATTCCCGGGACGAAGAACAATGAGCAGTTCTTC
D gene: TRBD1; clone size: -; V gene: TRBV27; J gene: TRBJ1-5; CDR3 protein: CASSNRQGDQPQHF; CDR3 DNA: TGTGCCAGCAGCAATCGACAGGGTGATCAGCCCCAGCATTTT
D gene: TRBD1; clone size: -; V gene: TRBV4-1; J gene: TRBJ2-7; CDR3 protein: CASSQRGPGIYEQYF; CDR3 DNA: TGCGCCAGCAGCCAGAGGGGGCCCGGGATCTACGAGCAGTACTTC
D gene: -; clone size: -; V gene: TRBV7-9; J gene: TRBJ2-7; CDR3 protein: CASSLSDRPYEQYF; CDR3 DNA: TGTGCCAGCAGCTTAAGCGACAGGCCCTACGAGCAGTACTTC
D gene: -; clone size: -; V gene: TRBV7-9; J gene: TRBJ2-7; CDR3 protein: CASNVPGNEQYF; CDR3 DNA: TGTGCCAGCAACGTACCAGGGAACGAGCAGTACTTC
D gene: -; clone size: few; V gene: TRBV19; J gene: TRBJ2-7; CDR3 protein: CASSQRQPYEQHF; CDR3 DNA: TGTGCCAGTAGTCAAAGACAGCCCTACGAGCAGCACTTC
D gene: -; clone size: -; V gene: TRBV5-4; J gene: TRBJ1-1; CDR3 protein: CASSFSGAPPEAFF; CDR3 DNA: TGTGCCAGCAGCTTTAGTGGGGCCCCCCCTGAAGCTTTCTTT
D gene: -; clone size: -; V gene: TRBV28; J gene: TRBJ1-2; CDR3 protein: CASSPRTQVGGYTF; CDR3 DNA: TGTGCCAGCAGTCCGAGGACGCAAGTAGGCGGCTACACCTTC